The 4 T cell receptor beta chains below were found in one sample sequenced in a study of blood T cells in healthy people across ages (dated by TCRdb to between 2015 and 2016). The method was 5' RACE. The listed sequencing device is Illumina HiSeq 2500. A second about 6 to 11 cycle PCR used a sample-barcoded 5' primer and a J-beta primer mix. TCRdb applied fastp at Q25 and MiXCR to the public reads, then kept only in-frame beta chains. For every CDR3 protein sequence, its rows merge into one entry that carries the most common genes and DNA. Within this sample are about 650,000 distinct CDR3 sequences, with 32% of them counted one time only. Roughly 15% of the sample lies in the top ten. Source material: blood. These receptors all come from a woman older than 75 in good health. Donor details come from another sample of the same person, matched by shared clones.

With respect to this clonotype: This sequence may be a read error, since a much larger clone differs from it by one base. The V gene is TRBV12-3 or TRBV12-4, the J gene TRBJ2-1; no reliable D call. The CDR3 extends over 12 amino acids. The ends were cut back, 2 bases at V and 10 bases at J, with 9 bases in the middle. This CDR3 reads CASSLTVHEQFF. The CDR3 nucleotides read TGTGCCAGCAGTTTAACAGTCCACGAGCAGTTCTTC.

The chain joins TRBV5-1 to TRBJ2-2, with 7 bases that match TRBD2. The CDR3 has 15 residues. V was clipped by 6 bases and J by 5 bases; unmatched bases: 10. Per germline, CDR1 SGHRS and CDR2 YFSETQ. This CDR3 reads CASTLSGGDTGELFF. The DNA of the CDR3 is TGCGCCAGCACCCTGTCGGGGGGAGATACCGGGGAGCTGTTTTTT.

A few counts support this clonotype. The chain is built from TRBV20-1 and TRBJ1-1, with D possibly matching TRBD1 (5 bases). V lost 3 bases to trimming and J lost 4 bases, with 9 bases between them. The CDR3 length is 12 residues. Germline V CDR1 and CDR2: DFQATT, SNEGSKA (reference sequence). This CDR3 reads CSASGGFTEAFF. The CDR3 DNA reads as TGCAGTGCTAGTGGGGGGTTCACTGAAGCTTTCTTT.

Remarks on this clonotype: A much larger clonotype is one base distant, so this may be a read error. CDR3 loop: CASKWGTNEKLFF. CDR3 nucleotides: TGTGCCAGCAAATGGGGGACTAATGAAAAACTGTTTTTT. The chain carries TRBV12-3 or TRBV12-4 and TRBJ1-4, with a tentative D call TRBD1 (5 bases). The V gene lost 7 bases and the J gene lost 2 bases, with 8 bases spanning the gap. The length of the CDR3 is 13 residues.